Below, 32 T cell receptor beta chains from the same sample are listed, as sequenced in a study of early stage breast cancer tumors. Assay used: immunoSEQ multiplex PCR; TCRdb lists only in-frame clones, some missing. The sample records around 9,000 clones, around 75% being singletons. What was sequenced was normal breast tissue next to the tumor. The receptors stem from a person in their sixties with breast cancer.

The CDR3 spells CASSPASGLDNEQFF. CDR3 sequence (DNA): TGTGCCAGCAGCCCAGCCAGCGGACTCGACAATGAGCAGTTCTTC. The chain is built from TRBV28 and TRBJ2-1, with D tentatively TRBD2 (5 bases). Germline assignment: CDR1 MDHEN and CDR2 SYDVKM. The V and J ends lost 6 bases and 5 bases respectively, with 17 bases between them. This CDR3 spans 15 amino acids.

The chain recombines TRBV27 with TRBJ2-7, with TRBD1 identical over 8 bases. The CDR3 loop spans 17 amino acids. Trimming at V came to 5 bases and at J to 4 bases, leaving 16 bases not matched to a gene. Per the germline V gene, CDR1 is MNHEY and CDR2 is SMNVEV (reference sequence). CDR3 in DNA: TGTGCCAGCAGTCCATATCTGCTTCGACAGGGGAGGTACGAGCAGTACTTC. It translates to CASSPYLLRQGRYEQYF.

This clone was seen only once. The rearrangement links TRBV2 to TRBJ2-1; 9 nucleotides line up with TRBD1. Germline V gene data show CDR1 as SNHLY and CDR2 as FYNNEI. V shed 6 bases, J shed 6 bases, and the junction held 6 bases outside the gene matches. The length of the CDR3 is 14 residues. The DNA for the CDR3 is TGTGCCAGCAGGGGACAGGGTCCTTCCAATGAGCAGTTCTTC. Encoded protein: CASRGQGPSNEQFF.

The chain combines TRBV7-9 with TRBJ2-6; the D gene is possibly TRBD2 (5 bases). Trimming shortened V by 3 bases and J by 1 base, and 7 bases separated the two germline ends. Germline CDR1 SEHNR, CDR2 FQNEAQ (reference sequence). This CDR3 has 15 residues. DNA of the CDR3: TGTGCCAGCAGCTTCGGGGATTCTGGGGCCAACGTCCTGACTTTC. This gives the protein CASSFGDSGANVLTF.

In its sample, this clone was seen a few times. The chain has TRBV30 and TRBJ2-2; no reliable D call. The ends were cut back, 3 bases at V and 6 bases at J, with 11 bases in the middle. Germline V gives CDR1 GTSNPN, CDR2 SVGIG (reference sequence). CDR3 length equals 13 residues. CDR3 sequence reads: CAWRVQTAGELFF. The CDR3 DNA sequence: TGTGCCTGGAGAGTACAGACCGCCGGGGAGCTGTTTTTT.

This chain uses TRBV19 with TRBJ1-1; D is unresolved. The CDR3 has 13 residues. The germline V gene encodes CDR1 LNHDA and CDR2 SQIVND (reference sequence). V dropped 0 bases and J dropped 6 bases, with 8 bases sitting between them. In DNA form, the CDR3 reads TGTGCCAGTAGTATAGAGCAGCGCGCTGAAGCTTTCTTT. It yields the protein CASSIEQRAEAFF.

V and J are TRBV18 and TRBJ1-1; TRBD1 matches 8 bases. With V trimmed by 3 bases and J by 1 base, 1 base remained unmatched. The CDR3 is 14 amino acids. Germline V gene lookup returns CDR1 KGHSH and CDR2 LQKENI. In DNA form, the CDR3 reads TGTGCCAGCTCACCCGACAGGGGGAACACTGAAGCTTTCTTT. This sequence encodes CASSPDRGNTEAFF. Variable domain in full (rest from reference TRBV18 and TRBJ1-1): NAGVMQNPRHLVRRRGQEARLRCSPMKGHSHVYWYRQLPEEGLKFMVYLQKENIIDESGMPKERFSAEFPKEGPSILRIQQVVRGDSAAYFCASSPDRGNTEAFFGQGTRLTVV.

This clone has just a few counts. The chain recombines TRBV7-2 with TRBJ2-3; D perhaps matches TRBD1 (6 bases). The CDR3 runs 13 residues. V lost 5 bases, J lost 2 bases, and 8 bases lay in between. Germline CDR1 reads SGHTA; CDR2 reads FQGNSA. This chain's CDR3 is CASSRDITDTQYF. Written as DNA, the CDR3 is TGTGCCAGCAGCCGGGACATCACAGATACGCAGTATTTT.

This clone came up a few times. This sequence joins TRBV7-6 and TRBJ2-4; 16 positions agree with TRBD2. Germline CDR1 reads SGHVS; CDR2 reads FNYEAQ. Germline trimming cut 5 bases from V and 0 bases from J; bases unmatched to any gene: 16. This CDR3 contains 22 residues. The CDR3 coding sequence is TGTGCCAGCAGCAATAAAGCACCGGGACTAGCGGGAGGGCCGGTAGCCAAAAACATTCAGTACTTC. It specifies CASSNKAPGLAGGPVAKNIQYF.

Turning to this clone: The final CDR3 position lacks the conserved phenylalanine or tryptophan, pointing to a likely read error. The limits of the CDR3 on the DNA are not certain, so only TCRdb's listed CDR3 is given. This chain connects TRBV18 to TRBJ2-7; TRBD1 is taken as the D call from the table, unchecked against the DNA. The V gene's germline CDR1 is KGHSH and CDR2 LQKENI. The CDR3 region is 11 residues in length, termini included. CDR3 sequence reads: CASSPGFPGHL.

V usage is TRBV27 and J usage is TRBJ2-3; weak D call: TRBD1 (5 bases). Germline V gives CDR1 MNHEY, CDR2 SMNVEV (reference sequence). V was shortened by 8 bases and J by 1 base, with 7 bases between the two germline ends. This CDR3 comprises 12 residues. The CDR3 region has the DNA TGTGCCAGCCAGGGCGGCACAGATACGCAGTATTTT. This gives the protein CASQGGTDTQYF.

A single count supports this clone. This chain joins TRBV10-3 and TRBJ2-2; tentatively, D is TRBD1 (6 bases). CDR3 length: 16 residues. Germline V gives CDR1 ENHRY, CDR2 SYGVKD. V lost 6 bases, J lost 0 bases, and 14 bases lay in between. The CDR3 bases are TGTGCCATCAGAGAGGACAGACAATCGAACACCGGGGAGCTGTTTTTT. Translating it yields CAIREDRQSNTGELFF.

The chain uses TRBV30 and TRBJ2-7; 8 bases are a match to TRBD1. The CDR3 has 13 amino acids. The germline V gene encodes CDR1 GTSNPN and CDR2 SVGIG (reference sequence). J lost 3 bases, V lost 5 bases, and 6 bases had no gene match. The CDR3 loop reads CAWEGQGLYEQYF. Written as DNA, the CDR3 is TGTGCCTGGGAAGGACAGGGACTCTACGAGCAGTACTTC.

The chain employs TRBV6-5 and TRBJ2-7; TRBD2 is a possible D gene (5 bases). The V gene's germline CDR1 is MNHEY and CDR2 SVGAGI. Trimming removed 5 bases from V and 0 bases from J, with 14 bases in between. The CDR3 has 15 residues. CDR3 coding DNA: TGTGCCAGCAGTCCCCGGAGGACGAGCTCCTACGAGCAGTACTTC. It yields the protein CASSPRRTSSYEQYF.

This sequence joins TRBV10-2 and TRBJ2-7; 11 bases match TRBD2. The germline V gene has CDR1 WSHSY and CDR2 SAAADI. V was clipped by 10 bases and J by 2 bases; unmatched bases: 4. This CDR3 has 13 residues. CDR3 nucleotides: TGCGCCACCAGACTAGCGGGGACCTACGAGCAGTACTTC. Translated: CATRLAGTYEQYF.

The chain combines TRBV28 with TRBJ2-7, with 8 bases that match TRBD2. J gave up 4 bases and V 1 base, and 9 bases lay outside the gene matches. The CDR3 is made up of 16 amino acids. CDR1 and CDR2 (germline): MDHEN, SYDVKM. The CDR3 region has the DNA TGTGCCAGCAGTTTATCGAGGGGACTAGGCTTTTACGAGCAGTACTTC. Its translation: CASSLSRGLGFYEQYF. Looking up the rest from reference TRBV28 and TRBJ2-7 gives the full variable domain: DVKVTQSSRYLVKRTGEKVFLECVQDMDHENMFWYRQDPGLGLRLIYFSYDVKMKEKGDIPEGYSVSREKKERFSLILESASTNQTSMYLCASSLSRGLGFYEQYFGPGTRLTVT.

This chain connects TRBV30 to TRBJ2-6; 9 nucleotides match TRBD2. The CDR3 runs 16 residues. J gave up 0 bases and V 5 bases, and 5 bases lay outside the gene matches. CDR1 is GTSNPN, CDR2 SVGIG, per germline (reference sequence). CDR3 sequence (DNA): TGTGCCTGGCCGCGGGGGGGGCCCTCTGGGGCCAACGTCCTGACTTTC. The encoded protein is CAWPRGGPSGANVLTF.

In this sample, this clone turned up a few times. V and J are TRBV7-2 and TRBJ2-3, with 10 bases aligning to TRBD1. The germline gives CDR1 SGHTA, CDR2 FQGNSA. This CDR3 spans 15 amino acids. J was trimmed by 6 bases and V by 9 bases; bases with no gene match: 12. CDR3 nucleotide sequence: TGTGCCAGTATGAGGGACAGGGGATGGCGGGATACGCAGTATTTT. Translation: CASMRDRGWRDTQYF.

The chain carries TRBV6-1 and TRBJ2-2; tentative D call: TRBD2 (6 bases). Trimming took off 3 bases at V and 3 bases at J, with 11 bases between the two ends. The CDR3 extends over 15 amino acids. Germline V gene data show CDR1 as MNHNS and CDR2 as SASEGT. As DNA, the CDR3 is TGTGCCAGCAGTGAGGCGGGGTTGGACACCGGGGAGCTGTTTTTT. It translates to CASSEAGLDTGELFF.

This chain uses TRBV18 with TRBJ2-7, with D perhaps matching TRBD2 (5 bases). The CDR3 has 14 residues. V gave up 5 bases and J gave up 4 bases, with 15 bases separating them. Germline values: CDR1 KGHSH, CDR2 LQKENI. DNA for the CDR3: TGTGCCAGCTCATCCAGCGAGGGAGCTTACGAGCAGTACTTC. Its translation is CASSSSEGAYEQYF. Complete variable domain (other parts from reference TRBV18 and TRBJ2-7): NAGVMQNPRHLVRRRGQEARLRCSPMKGHSHVYWYRQLPEEGLKFMVYLQKENIIDESGMPKERFSAEFPKEGPSILRIQQVVRGDSAAYFCASSSSEGAYEQYFGPGTRLTVT.

V usage is TRBV30 and J usage is TRBJ2-7; 10 nucleotides line up with TRBD1. The germline V gene has CDR1 GTSNPN and CDR2 SVGIG (reference sequence). Trimming at V came to 6 bases and at J to 5 bases, leaving 7 bases not matched to a gene. The CDR3 is 13 residues long. The CDR3 reads CACPGTGEDEQYF. The DNA of the CDR3 is TGTGCCTGTCCCGGGACAGGGGAGGACGAGCAGTACTTC.

The chain links TRBV28 to TRBJ2-7, with TRBD2 as a possible D gene (5 bases). Germline V gene lookup returns CDR1 MDHEN and CDR2 SYDVKM. This CDR3 comprises 14 residues. V dropped 4 bases and J dropped 2 bases, with 12 bases sitting between them. The CDR3 region is CASSSGNIPYEQYF. The CDR3 DNA sequence: TGTGCCAGCAGTTCCGGGAACATCCCCTACGAGCAGTACTTC.

This clone was counted only a few times. The V and J genes are TRBV6-5 and TRBJ1-1; D possibly corresponds to TRBD1 (5 bases). V dropped 7 bases and J dropped 1 base, with 13 bases sitting between them. The germline V gene encodes CDR1 MNHEY and CDR2 SVGAGI. The CDR3 covers 14 residues. CDR3: CASTPGRGNTEAFF. The DNA for the CDR3 is TGTGCCAGCACCCCGGGGAGGGGGAACACTGAAGCTTTCTTT.

The chain uses TRBV7-8 and TRBJ1-2; no firm D call. This CDR3 has 14 amino acids. The V gene's germline CDR1 is SGHVS and CDR2 FQNEAQ. The V gene lost 6 bases and the J gene lost 8 bases, with 19 bases spanning the gap. Here the CDR3 DNA reads TGTGCCAGCAGGGTGAGCGGCACGGTTGGGGGCTACACCTTC. Protein: CASRVSGTVGGYTF.

V is TRBV7-2 and J is TRBJ2-3; the match to TRBD2 covers 8 bases. V lost 4 bases and J lost 1; bases outside the gene matches: 10. The germline gives CDR1 SGHTA, CDR2 FQGNSA. This CDR3 has 17 amino acids. The chain's CDR3 is CASSSQAGGMGTDTQYF. The CDR3 DNA is TGTGCCAGCAGCTCCCAGGCGGGAGGAATGGGCACAGATACGCAGTATTTT. Using reference TRBV7-2 and TRBJ2-3 for the parts outside the CDR3, the full variable domain is GAGVSQSPSNKVTEKGKDVELRCDPISGHTALYWYRQSLGQGLEFLIYFQGNSAPDKSGLPSDRFSAERTGGSVSTLTIQRTQQEDSAVYLCASSSQAGGMGTDTQYFGPGTRLTVL.

The chain has TRBV7-3 and TRBJ2-1; 11 nucleotides agree with TRBD2. V lost 5 bases, J lost 5 bases, and 5 bases stayed unmatched. Per the germline V gene, CDR1 is SGHTA and CDR2 is FQGTGA. The CDR3 is 15 residues long. The CDR3 protein is CASSPLAGGDNEQFF. Here the CDR3 DNA reads TGTGCCAGCAGCCCCCTAGCGGGAGGCGACAATGAGCAGTTCTTC.

The chain recombines TRBV18 with TRBJ2-7; 11 nucleotides line up with TRBD2. Trimming at V came to 3 bases and at J to 2 bases, leaving 6 bases not matched to a gene. The CDR3 runs 16 residues. Per germline, CDR1 KGHSH and CDR2 LQKENI. This CDR3 is CASSPLAGGGAYEQYF. The DNA of the CDR3 is TGTGCCAGCTCACCTCTAGCGGGAGGAGGGGCCTACGAGCAGTACTTC.

The genes are TRBV6-6 and TRBJ2-7; TRBD1 agrees at 7 bases. Germline values: CDR1 MNHNY, CDR2 SVGAGI (reference sequence). With 5 bases clipped from V and 3 bases from J, the junction kept 7 bases outside the gene matches. The CDR3 has 14 residues. In DNA, the CDR3 is TGTGCCAGCAGTAACCGGGACAGCCGCTACGAGCAGTACTTC. This sequence encodes CASSNRDSRYEQYF.

This clone was picked up a small number of times. This chain's CDR3 is CASSISGSREQFF. The CDR3 DNA sequence: TGTGCCAGCAGTATTTCAGGGTCTCGGGAGCAGTTCTTC. The chain has TRBV6-1 and TRBJ2-1; perhaps TRBD1 as D (5 bases). This CDR3 has 13 amino acids. Looked up from germline, CDR1 is MNHNS and CDR2 is SASEGT. The V and J ends lost 5 bases and 10 bases respectively, with 15 bases between them.

About this clone itself: The sample has other DNA sequences that encode this CDR3 too. The V gene is TRBV6-1, the J gene TRBJ2-7; 13 nucleotides line up with TRBD2. This CDR3 has 15 amino acids. V was clipped by 3 bases and J by 1 base; unmatched bases: 0. Germline CDR1 reads MNHNS; CDR2 reads SASEGT. As DNA, the CDR3 is TGTGCCAGCAGTGAGGGACTAGCGGGATCCTACGAGCAGTACTTC. Residues: CASSEGLAGSYEQYF.

This clone has only one observation. V is TRBV5-6 and J is TRBJ2-1; TRBD2 agrees at 8 bases. V shed 2 bases, J shed 2 bases, and the junction held 3 bases outside the gene matches. There are 15 residues in the CDR3. The germline V gene has CDR1 SGHDT and CDR2 YYEEEE. The CDR3 protein is CASSLLAGPYNEQFF. CDR3 nucleotides: TGTGCCAGCAGCTTATTAGCGGGACCCTACAATGAGCAGTTCTTC.

This chain uses TRBV11-2 with TRBJ2-7, with D possibly TRBD2 on 5 matching bases. CDR3 length equals 12 residues. Trimming took off 6 bases at V and 7 bases at J, with 13 bases between the two ends. Germline lookup yields CDR1 SGHAT and CDR2 FQNNGV. For the CDR3, the DNA is TGTGCCAGCAGGCCTCAAACGGGGGAGCAGTACTTC. This translates into CASRPQTGEQYF.